This T cell receptor (beta chain) emerged from a study of molecular identifiers for immune sequencing clone quantification. TCRdb ran MiXCR on the PCR reads and lists one entry per CDR3 protein. This sample carries some 320,000 distinct CDR3 sequences, 20% to 25% of them seen once, and the ten largest clones take approximately 0.85%. Looked up from germline, CDR1 is SEHNR and CDR2 is FQNEAQ (reference sequence). V lost 4 bases, J lost 7 bases, and 7 bases stayed unmatched. The CDR3 spans 14 residues. Material for sequencing was naive CD8+ T cells from blood, with Jurkat cell RNA spiked in. Subset indicated: FACS-sorted CD8+CD4-CCR7+CD45RA+ naive T cells. The chain is built from TRBV7-9 and TRBJ2-7; 10 bases map to TRBD1. This clonotype was obtained from a human donor in good health. Some libraries in this study had Jurkat cell RNA spiked in. The DNA of the CDR3 is TGTGCCAGCAGCTCTTGGACAGGGGGGAGGGAGCAGTACTTC. This sequence encodes CASSSWTGGREQYF.